These 13 T cell receptor beta chains were all obtained from the same sample, sequenced in a study of blood T cell repertoires in COVID-19. Assay: immunoSEQ multiplex PCR; the TCRdb copy retains only in-frame clones and omits some. The sample has roughly 200,000 clones, 78% seen once; the top ten hold 2.8%. The sequenced sample was peripheral blood. The receptors were gathered from a woman older than 75 with active or convalescent COVID-19.

This clone occurred once. The chain has TRBV6-1 and TRBJ1-2; D perhaps matches TRBD1 (6 bases). Germline CDR1 and CDR2: MNHNS and SASEGT. The CDR3 spans 15 residues. The V end lost 3 bases, the J end lost 0 bases, and 11 bases lay between the germline ends. The CDR3 sequence is CASSDTGSANYGYTF. CDR3 DNA sequence: TGTGCCAGCAGTGACACAGGGTCAGCTAACTATGGCTACACCTTC.

This chain joins TRBV5-7 and TRBJ1-2, with 9 bases that match TRBD1. TRBV5-7 is sorted into the ORF group, with uncertain function. This CDR3 has 16 residues. After removal of 4 bases from V and 5 bases from J, the junction contained 12 bases not matched to a gene. CDR3 DNA sequence: TGTGCCAGCAGCCCGGGACAGGGCTTTTTTCCGTATGGCTACACCTTC. Its translation: CASSPGQGFFPYGYTF.

The genes are TRBV27 and TRBJ1-6; TRBD1 aligns across 7 bases. V trimming: 5 bases; J trimming: 8 bases; junction bases outside the gene matches: 6. The CDR3 is 14 amino acids. The germline V gene has CDR1 MNHEY and CDR2 SMNVEV (reference sequence). The chain's CDR3 is CASSLQGRHSPLHF. DNA for the CDR3: TGTGCCAGCAGTCTACAGGGGAGGCATTCACCCCTCCACTTT.

This clone was recorded a few times. V gene TRBV6-5 combines with J gene TRBJ1-5, with D unclear. The V gene lost 6 bases and the J gene lost 11 bases, with 14 bases spanning the gap. The CDR3 length is 12 residues. The germline gives CDR1 MNHEY, CDR2 SVGAGI. The CDR3 protein is CASRVPGTTQHF. CDR3 nucleotide sequence: TGTGCCAGCAGGGTTCCGGGTACGACCCAGCATTTT.

The rearrangement uses TRBV4-3 and TRBJ2-2; no reliable D call. This CDR3 contains 13 residues. Looked up from germline, CDR1 is LGHNA and CDR2 is YSLEER. V shed 0 bases and J shed 9 bases, with 8 bases lying between them. Here the CDR3 reads CASSQERVRELFF. CDR3 sequence (DNA): TGCGCCAGCAGCCAAGAACGAGTCAGGGAGCTGTTTTTT.

This clone was counted only a few times. The chain has TRBV9 and TRBJ2-5; D gene unclear. This CDR3 is built from 14 residues. Germline-derived CDR1 and CDR2 are SGDLS and YYNGEE. V lost 2 bases, J lost 3 bases, and 11 bases lay in between. The CDR3 nucleotides are TGTGCCAGCAGCGTGGCACCTCAGGAAGAGACCCAGTACTTC. Its translation: CASSVAPQEETQYF.

Here the CDR3 reads CASSIGRQGVSTGELFF. The CDR3, as DNA: TGTGCCAGTAGTATAGGTCGACAGGGGGTATCGACCGGGGAGCTGTTTTTT. This rearrangement joins TRBV19 to TRBJ2-2; TRBD1 agrees at 9 bases. Germline CDR1 LNHDA, CDR2 SQIVND (reference sequence). The ends lost 1 base at V and 5 bases at J; junction bases unmatched: 8. The CDR3 contains 17 residues.

In this sample, this clone turned up once. This chain connects TRBV10-1 to TRBJ1-1, with D possibly matching TRBD1 (6 bases). V was pared by 4 bases and J by 4 bases, with 13 bases between. The CDR3 length is 14 residues. The germline gives CDR1 WNHNN, CDR2 SYGVQD (reference sequence). The DNA for the CDR3 is TGCGCCAGCAGTGCCAGCCTGGACAGCACTGAAGCTTTCTTT. Translation gives CASSASLDSTEAFF.

A note on this clone: Germline is not matched at one junction end, which may reflect a read error. The rearrangement uses TRBV4-2 and TRBJ2-3; 12 nucleotides agree with TRBD1. Per germline, CDR1 LGHNA and CDR2 YNFKEQ. The CDR3 consists of 14 residues. CDR3 coding DNA: TGTGCCAGCAGCCTAATACCGGGACAGGGGGCCGAGACATTT. This encodes CASSLIPGQGAETF.

DNA for the CDR3: TGTGCCTGGAACCGCCGGGACAGAGTATACAATGAGCAGTTCTTC. Translating it yields CAWNRRDRVYNEQFF. V gene TRBV30 combines with J gene TRBJ2-1, with 7 bases aligning to TRBD1. The CDR3 extends over 15 amino acids. V dropped 4 bases and J dropped 4; count of bases not matched to a gene: 10. Germline CDR1 GTSNPN, CDR2 SVGIG (reference sequence). Drawing the rest from reference TRBV30 and TRBJ2-1, the complete variable domain is SQTIHQWPATLVQPVGSPLSLECTVEGTSNPNLYWYRQAAGRGLQLLFYSVGIGQISSEVPQNLSASRPQDRQFILSSKKLLLSDSGFYLCAWNRRDRVYNEQFFGPGTRLTVL.

This clone has just a few counts. This sequence joins TRBV7-6 and TRBJ2-2; D is perhaps TRBD1 (5 bases). Trimming removed 0 bases at V and 6 bases at J, with 5 bases between. Germline assignment: CDR1 SGHVS and CDR2 FNYEAQ. This CDR3 is 13 amino acids long. CDR3: CASSLAGPGELFF. The CDR3, as DNA: TGTGCCAGCAGCTTAGCGGGGCCCGGGGAGCTGTTTTTT.

The chain carries TRBV5-6 and TRBJ1-4; 8 bases fit TRBD1. CDR3 length: 15 residues. Germline CDR1 SGHDT, CDR2 YYEEEE. The V segment lost 6 bases and the J segment 7 bases; nucleotides outside the gene matches: 11. The CDR3 DNA sequence: TGTGCCAGCACCCTCTGGGGACAGGCGCTTGAAAAACTGTTTTTT. Amino acid sequence: CASTLWGQALEKLFF.

V is TRBV5-1 and J is TRBJ2-1; 12 nucleotides align to TRBD2. CDR3 length: 17 amino acids. CDR1 and CDR2 (germline): SGHRS, YFSETQ. V trimming: 0 bases; J trimming: 9 bases; junction bases outside the gene matches: 10. The CDR3, as DNA: TGCGCCAGCAGCTTGGTTCCTAGCGGGGGGGTACCGGGTGAGCAGTTCTTC. Protein sequence: CASSLVPSGGVPGEQFF.